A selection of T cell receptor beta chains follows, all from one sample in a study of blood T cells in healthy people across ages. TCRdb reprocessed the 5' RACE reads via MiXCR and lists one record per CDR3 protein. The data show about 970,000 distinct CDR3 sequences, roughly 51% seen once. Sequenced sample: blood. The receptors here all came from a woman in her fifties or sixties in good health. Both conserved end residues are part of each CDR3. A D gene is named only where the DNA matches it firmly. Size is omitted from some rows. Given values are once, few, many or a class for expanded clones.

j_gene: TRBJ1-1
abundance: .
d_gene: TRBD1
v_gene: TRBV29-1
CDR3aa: CSASTGGDSEAFF
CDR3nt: TGCAGCGCAAGTACAGGGGGAGATTCTGAAGCTTTCTTT

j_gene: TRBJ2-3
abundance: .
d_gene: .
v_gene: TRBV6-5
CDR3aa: CANSYSLAEAQYF
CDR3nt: TGTGCCAACAGTTACTCTCTAGCCGAGGCGCAGTATTTT

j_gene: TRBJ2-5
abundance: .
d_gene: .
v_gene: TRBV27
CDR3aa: CASSRFLLPARQETQYF
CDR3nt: TGTGCCAGCAGTCGATTTCTACTACCTGCCCGACAAGAGACCCAGTACTTC

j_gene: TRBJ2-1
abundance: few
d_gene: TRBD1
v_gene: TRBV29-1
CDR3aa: CSMGQGDNEQFF
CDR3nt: TGCAGCATGGGACAGGGGGACAATGAGCAGTTCTTC

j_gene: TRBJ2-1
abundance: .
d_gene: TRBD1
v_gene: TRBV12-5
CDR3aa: CASGPGQGIVGNEQFF
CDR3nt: TGTGCTAGTGGCCCGGGACAGGGAATCGTGGGCAATGAGCAGTTCTTC

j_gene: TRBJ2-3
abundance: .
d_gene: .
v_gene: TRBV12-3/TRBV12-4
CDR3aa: CASGTRPGTDTQYF
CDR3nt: TGTGCCAGCGGTACAAGACCGGGTACAGATACGCAGTATTTT

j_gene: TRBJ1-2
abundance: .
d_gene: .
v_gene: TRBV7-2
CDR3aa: CASSRTAGYGYTF
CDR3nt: TGTGCCAGCAGCAGAACAGCTGGCTATGGCTACACCTTC

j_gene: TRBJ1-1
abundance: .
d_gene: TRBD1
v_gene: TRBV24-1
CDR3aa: CATSDNDRGAEAFF
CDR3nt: TGTGCCACCAGTGATAATGACAGGGGTGCTGAAGCTTTCTTT

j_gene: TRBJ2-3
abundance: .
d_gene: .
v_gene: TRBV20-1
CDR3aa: CSGALAGYTDTQYF
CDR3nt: TGCAGTGGGGCGCTTGCGGGGTACACAGATACGCAGTATTTT

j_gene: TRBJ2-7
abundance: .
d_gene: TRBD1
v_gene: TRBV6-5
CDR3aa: CASSPRGTGGHEQYF
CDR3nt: TGTGCCAGCAGTCCCCGGGGGACAGGGGGCCACGAGCAGTACTTC

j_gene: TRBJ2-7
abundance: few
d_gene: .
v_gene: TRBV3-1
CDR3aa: CASSQGRRDRYEQYF
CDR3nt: TGTGCCAGCAGCCAAGGTCGGAGGGATAGGTACGAGCAGTACTTC

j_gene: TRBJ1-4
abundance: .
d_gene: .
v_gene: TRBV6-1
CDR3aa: CASSELAGRTNEKLFF
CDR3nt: TGTGCCAGCAGTGAATTGGCAGGGCGAACTAATGAAAAACTGTTTTTT

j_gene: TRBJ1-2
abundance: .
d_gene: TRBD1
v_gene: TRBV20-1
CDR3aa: CSARPGTGSYGYTF
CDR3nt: TGCAGTGCTAGGCCCGGGACAGGGAGTTATGGCTACACCTTC

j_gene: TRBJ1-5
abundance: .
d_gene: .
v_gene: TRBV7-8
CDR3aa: CASSLMAGAWPQHF
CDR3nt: TGTGCCAGCAGCTTAATGGCAGGGGCCTGGCCCCAGCATTTT

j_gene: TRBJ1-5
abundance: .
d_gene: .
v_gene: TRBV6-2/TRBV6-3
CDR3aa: CATHSDGYQPQHF
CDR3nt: TGTGCCACCCATTCGGACGGATATCAGCCCCAGCATTTT

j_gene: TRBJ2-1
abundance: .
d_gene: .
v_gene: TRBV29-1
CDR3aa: CSVEAPGLTGPEQFF
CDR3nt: TGCAGCGTTGAAGCGCCGGGATTGACGGGGCCTGAGCAGTTCTTC

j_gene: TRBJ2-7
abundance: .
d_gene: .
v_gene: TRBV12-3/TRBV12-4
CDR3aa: CASSLGRNPYEQYF
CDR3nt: TGTGCCAGCAGTTTAGGACGTAACCCCTACGAGCAGTACTTC

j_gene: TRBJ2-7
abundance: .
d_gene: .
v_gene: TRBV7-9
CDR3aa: CASSLPRLEQYF
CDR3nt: TGTGCCAGCAGCCTGCCTCGTCTCGAGCAGTACTTC

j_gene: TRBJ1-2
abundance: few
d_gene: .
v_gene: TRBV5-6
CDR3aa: CASTKIGQTLDYTF
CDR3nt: TGTGCCAGCACCAAAATCGGACAAACCTTGGACTACACCTTC

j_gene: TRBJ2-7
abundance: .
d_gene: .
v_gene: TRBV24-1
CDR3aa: CATSDKGLYEQYF
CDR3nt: TGTGCCACCAGTGATAAAGGTCTCTACGAGCAGTACTTC

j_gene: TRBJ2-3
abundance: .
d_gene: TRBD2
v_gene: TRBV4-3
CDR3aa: CASSQEPGGWLGTDTQYF
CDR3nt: TGCGCCAGCAGCCAAGAGCCGGGAGGGTGGTTGGGCACAGATACGCAGTATTTT

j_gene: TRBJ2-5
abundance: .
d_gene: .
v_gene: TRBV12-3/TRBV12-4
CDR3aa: CASRSGTQQETQYF
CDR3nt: TGTGCCAGCAGGTCCGGGACACAACAAGAGACCCAGTACTTC

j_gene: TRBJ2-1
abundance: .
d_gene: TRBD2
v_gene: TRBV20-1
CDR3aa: CSVDGRTHEQFF
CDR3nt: TGCAGTGTAGACGGGAGGACCCATGAGCAGTTCTTC